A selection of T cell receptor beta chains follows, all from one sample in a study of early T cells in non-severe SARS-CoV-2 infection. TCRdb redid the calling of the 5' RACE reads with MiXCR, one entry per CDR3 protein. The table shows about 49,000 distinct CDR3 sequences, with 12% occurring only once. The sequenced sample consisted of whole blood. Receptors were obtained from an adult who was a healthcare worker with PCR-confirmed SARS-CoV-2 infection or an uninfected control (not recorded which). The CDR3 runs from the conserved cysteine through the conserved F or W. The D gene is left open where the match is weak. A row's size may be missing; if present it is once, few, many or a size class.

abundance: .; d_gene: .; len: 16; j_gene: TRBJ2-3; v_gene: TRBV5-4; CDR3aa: CASSLAGTPGSDTQYF; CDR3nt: TGTGCCAGCAGCTTGGCCGGGACACCTGGCTCGGATACGCAGTATTTT
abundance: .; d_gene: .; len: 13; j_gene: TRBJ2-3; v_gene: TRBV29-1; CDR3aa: CSVEDSGVDTQYF; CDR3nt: TGCAGCGTTGAAGACTCAGGGGTGGATACGCAGTATTTT
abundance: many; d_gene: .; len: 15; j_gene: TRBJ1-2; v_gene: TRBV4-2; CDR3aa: CASQEVQGSNYGYTF; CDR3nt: TGTGCCAGCCAAGAGGTCCAGGGGTCTAACTATGGCTACACCTTC
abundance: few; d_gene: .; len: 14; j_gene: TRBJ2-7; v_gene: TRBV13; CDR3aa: CASSSGTGTYEQYF; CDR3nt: TGTGCCAGCAGCTCAGGGACGGGGACCTACGAGCAGTACTTC
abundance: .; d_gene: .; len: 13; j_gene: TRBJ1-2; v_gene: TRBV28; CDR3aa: CASSIRGIYGYTF; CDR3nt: TGTGCCAGCAGTATTAGGGGGATCTATGGCTACACCTTC
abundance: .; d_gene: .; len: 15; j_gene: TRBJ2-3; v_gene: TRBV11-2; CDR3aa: CASRPTSGMTDTQYF; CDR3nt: TGTGCCAGCCGCCCCACGAGCGGAATGACAGATACGCAGTATTTT
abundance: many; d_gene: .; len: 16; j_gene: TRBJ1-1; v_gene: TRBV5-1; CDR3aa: CASSLSPDVRATEAFF; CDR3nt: TGCGCCAGCAGCCTGAGCCCCGACGTCCGGGCCACTGAAGCTTTCTTT
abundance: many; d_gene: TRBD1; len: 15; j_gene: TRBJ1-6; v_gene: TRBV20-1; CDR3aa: CSARPPGQGYSPLHF; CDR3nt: TGCAGTGCTAGGCCCCCAGGACAGGGCTATTCACCCCTCCACTTT
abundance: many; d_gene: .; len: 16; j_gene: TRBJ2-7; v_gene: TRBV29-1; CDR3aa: CSVVVRSGLPPYEQYF; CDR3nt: TGCAGCGTTGTCGTCCGGAGCGGACTCCCTCCCTACGAGCAGTACTTC
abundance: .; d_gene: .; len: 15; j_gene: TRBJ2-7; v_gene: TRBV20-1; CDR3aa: CSARAGTAHSYEQYF; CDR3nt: TGCAGTGCTAGAGCCGGGACTGCACACTCCTACGAGCAGTACTTC
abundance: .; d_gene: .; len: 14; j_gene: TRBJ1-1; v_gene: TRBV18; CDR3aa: CASSLQGMGSEAFF; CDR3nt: TGTGCCAGCTCACTTCAGGGGATGGGGTCTGAAGCTTTCTTT